This TCR beta chain was documented in a study of sequential checkpoint blockade in melanoma. Across the whole study: Arm A got nivolumab then ipilimumab; arm B the reverse, 1:1. Roughly 22 patients had matched tumor biopsies before treatment and at week 13 after nivolumab or ipilimumab alone.

TCRdb's table, derived via immunoSEQ multiplex PCR, lists solely in-frame clones and lacks some. The sample lists some 10,000 clones, roughly a quarter occurring once. Findings of the study overall: Patients with week-13 increases in T-cell fraction and clonality benefited about 30 times more often.

This clone was recorded a few times. Its antigen remains unidentified. CDR3 length equals 14 residues. V dropped 7 bases and J dropped 8; count of bases not matched to a gene: 9. Germline CDR1 and CDR2: MDHEN and SYDVKM. As for treatment: randomized to nivolumab then ipilimumab (arm A) or the reverse (arm B). This receptor was identified in a human donor with melanoma. The chain employs TRBV28 and TRBJ1-3; TRBD1 matches 9 bases. Sequenced material: tumor tissue (inferred from file names), taken from a patient given nivolumab and ipilimumab in sequence. Written as DNA, the CDR3 is TGTGCCAGCATCAGGGACAGGGCCGGGGACACCATATATTTT. Amino acids: CASIRDRAGDTIYF.